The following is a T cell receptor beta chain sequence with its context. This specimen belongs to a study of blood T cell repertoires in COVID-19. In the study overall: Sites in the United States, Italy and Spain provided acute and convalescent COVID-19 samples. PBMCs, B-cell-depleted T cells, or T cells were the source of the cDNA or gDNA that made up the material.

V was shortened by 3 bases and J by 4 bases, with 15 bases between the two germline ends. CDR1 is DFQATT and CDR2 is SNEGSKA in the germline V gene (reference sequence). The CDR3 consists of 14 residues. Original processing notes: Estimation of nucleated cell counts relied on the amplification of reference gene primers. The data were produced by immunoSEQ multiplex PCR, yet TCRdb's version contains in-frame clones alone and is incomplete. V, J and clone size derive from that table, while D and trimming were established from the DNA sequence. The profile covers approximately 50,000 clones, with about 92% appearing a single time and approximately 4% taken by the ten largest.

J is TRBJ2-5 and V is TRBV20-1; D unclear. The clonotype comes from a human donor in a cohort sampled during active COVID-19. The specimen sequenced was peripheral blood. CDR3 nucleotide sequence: TGCAGTGCTAGTGTGCGCACCACCGGAGAGACCCAGTACTTC. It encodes CSASVRTTGETQYF.